This TCR beta chain appears in the sequencing data of a study of preoperative IRX-2 immunotherapy in early breast cancer. Clones were read by immunoSEQ multiplex PCR, and TCRdb kept only the in-frame ones, dropping some. Of around 95,000 clones detected, more than 80% appear once; the ten largest clones hold roughly 1.9%. Treatment in this sample: preoperative locoregional IRX-2 cytokine immunotherapy. This phase Ib study tested locoregional IRX-2 cytokine immunotherapy given before surgery. This CDR3 is 15 amino acids long. Looked up from germline, CDR1 is LNHDA and CDR2 is SQIVND (reference sequence). V was cut by 7 bases and J by 7 bases, with 20 bases left in between.

The TCR originated in a human donor with breast cancer. The J gene is TRBJ1-5, the V gene TRBV19; D may be TRBD1 (6 bases). This specimen was tumor tissue, taken after IRX-2 immunotherapy. DNA of the CDR3: TGTGCCAGTACCCCAACAAGCGGGGGCCGGCAGCCCCAGCATTTT. Encoded protein: CASTPTSGGRQPQHF.